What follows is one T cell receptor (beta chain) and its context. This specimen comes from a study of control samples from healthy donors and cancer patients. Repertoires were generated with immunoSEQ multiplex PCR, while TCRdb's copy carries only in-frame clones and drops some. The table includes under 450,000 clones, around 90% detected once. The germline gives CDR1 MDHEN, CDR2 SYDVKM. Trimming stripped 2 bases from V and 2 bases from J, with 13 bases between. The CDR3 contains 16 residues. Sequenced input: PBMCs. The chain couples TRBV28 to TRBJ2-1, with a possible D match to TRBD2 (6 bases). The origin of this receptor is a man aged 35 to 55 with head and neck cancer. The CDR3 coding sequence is TGTGCCAGCAGTTTACTCAGGCTAGCGCCCTACAATGAGCAGTTCTTC. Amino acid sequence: CASSLLRLAPYNEQFF.